This T cell receptor (beta chain) was observed in a study of T cells in tuberculosis. This CDR3 has 13 amino acids. With 8 bases removed from V and 2 bases from J, the gap between germline ends came to 12 bases. CDR1 is SGHNT and CDR2 is YENEEA in the germline V gene. Profiling relied on immunoSEQ multiplex PCR, and the TCRdb table lists in-frame clones only, not all of them. This sample has 45,000 or so clones, with about 95% found just once. The TCR originated in a donor between 5 and 29 years old with latent tuberculosis or without tuberculosis infection. The sample consisted of PBMCs. The gene calls are TRBV11-3 and TRBJ1-1; perhaps TRBD1 as D (5 bases). The CDR3 coding sequence is TGTGCCAGCTCCAGGGTAAGAAACACTGAAGCTTTCTTT. This translates into CASSRVRNTEAFF. Filled out from reference TRBV11-3 and TRBJ1-1, the complete variable domain reads EAGVVQSPRYKIIEKKQPVAFWCNPISGHNTLYWYLQNLGQGPELLIRYENEEAVDDSQLPKDRFSAERLKGVDSTLKIQPAELGDSAVYLCASSRVRNTEAFFGQGTRLTVV.